One and the same sample provided the 27 T cell receptor beta chains below, sequenced in a study of early T cells in non-severe SARS-CoV-2 infection (dated by TCRdb to 2020 to 2022). Library generation was performed with 5' RACE. Sequencing was performed on a NextSeq 500. Clones were called with MiXCR by TCRdb after fastp trimmed the public reads at Q25, and only in-frame beta chains were retained. Every CDR3 protein is listed once, alongside the most common genes and DNA of its rows. Recorded for this sample are 25,000 to 30,000 distinct CDR3 sequences; roughly 4.4% of them occurred a single time. The ten biggest clones cover around 10% of the sample. The sample taken for sequencing was whole blood. The receptors originated from an adult who was a healthcare worker with PCR-confirmed SARS-CoV-2 infection or an uninfected control (not recorded which).

Ten or more counts support this clonotype. Here the CDR3 reads CASSLSRQGRAEAFF. The CDR3 bases are TGTGCCAGCAGCTTAAGTCGACAGGGGAGAGCTGAAGCTTTCTTT. V usage is TRBV7-9 and J usage is TRBJ1-1; TRBD1 matches at 8 bases. V trimming: 2 bases; J trimming: 6 bases; junction bases outside the gene matches: 8. The CDR3 extends over 15 amino acids. Per the germline V gene, CDR1 is SEHNR and CDR2 is FQNEAQ (reference sequence).

Within the sample, this clonotype is medium-sized. The chain combines TRBV4-1 with TRBJ2-2; 10 bases are shared with TRBD1. This CDR3 spans 15 amino acids. Germline assignment: CDR1 MGHRA and CDR2 YSYEKL. After removal of 4 bases from V and 4 bases from J, the junction contained 3 bases not matched to a gene. CDR3 sequence: CASSLRTGGTGELFF. As DNA, the CDR3 is TGCGCCAGCAGCCTCAGGACAGGGGGCACCGGGGAGCTGTTTTTT.

This clonotype came up a few times. This chain uses TRBV9 with TRBJ1-3, with D hard to call. The V end was cut by 3 bases, the J end by 0 bases, with 7 bases between. The germline V gene has CDR1 SGDLS and CDR2 YYNGEE. This CDR3 comprises 14 residues. The CDR3 sequence is CASSDERSGNTIYF. DNA of the CDR3: TGTGCCAGCAGCGACGAGCGCTCTGGAAACACCATATATTTT.

There are many counts of this clonotype. This chain uses TRBV10-3 with TRBJ2-1, with D possibly being TRBD2 (5 bases). The germline V gene has CDR1 ENHRY and CDR2 SYGVKD. The V gene lost 6 bases and the J gene lost 8 bases, with 17 bases spanning the gap. The CDR3 covers 14 residues. CDR3 amino acids: CAIRKSGTKDEQFF. The CDR3 DNA follows: TGTGCCATCAGAAAAAGCGGAACCAAAGATGAGCAGTTCTTC.

Concerning this clonotype itself: A much bigger clone sits one base away, suggesting this may be a read error. Here the CDR3 omits its conserved ending phenylalanine or tryptophan, so a read error is the likely source. The chain couples TRBV5-6 to TRBJ2-1; D gene ambiguous. V lost 1 base and J 7 bases, leaving 6 bases between the germline ends. Germline V gene data show CDR1 as SGHDT and CDR2 as YYEEEE. CDR3 size: 12 residues. In DNA form, the CDR3 reads TGTGCCAGCAGCTTGCTCGCTAATGAGCAGTTCCTC. Residues: CASSLLANEQFL.

This clonotype has at least ten counts. The chain carries TRBV7-2 and TRBJ2-5, with a weak D call TRBD2 (6 bases). Trimming stripped 4 bases from V and 4 bases from J, with 19 bases between. The germline gives CDR1 SGHTA, CDR2 FQGNSA. This CDR3 comprises 16 residues. The DNA for the CDR3 is TGTGCCAGCAGCTACCAAGGACTATCCGGGGGAGAGACCCAGTACTTC. As protein: CASSYQGLSGGETQYF.

This clonotype occurred many times. The chain combines TRBV7-8 with TRBJ2-3, with 7 bases fitting TRBD2. Per the germline V gene, CDR1 is SGHVS and CDR2 is FQNEAQ. The CDR3 runs 17 residues. Germline trimming cut 1 base from V and 5 bases from J; bases unmatched to any gene: 12. Written as DNA, the CDR3 is TGTGCCAGCAGCTTAGGAGCCAGCGGGGAGAGGAAAGATACGCAGTATTTT. Translated: CASSLGASGERKDTQYF.

This clonotype appeared many times. CDR3 amino acids: CASSSRGGYTF. The CDR3 DNA reads as TGTGCCAGCAGCTCACGTGGGGGCTACACCTTC. The rearrangement uses TRBV9 and TRBJ1-2; D is unresolved. The CDR3 extends over 11 amino acids. Per the germline V gene, CDR1 is SGDLS and CDR2 is YYNGEE. V shed 4 bases and J shed 8 bases, with 9 bases lying between them.

At least ten counts were recorded for this clonotype. The CDR3 loop is CSASISGDSTDTQYF. DNA of the CDR3: TGCAGTGCTAGTATTAGCGGTGATAGCACAGATACGCAGTATTTT. The rearrangement joins TRBV20-1 to TRBJ2-3; a possible D gene is TRBD2 (6 bases). V shed 3 bases and J shed 0 bases, with 13 bases lying between them. Germline V gives CDR1 DFQATT, CDR2 SNEGSKA (reference sequence). The CDR3 sequence is 15 residues long.

A few counts support this clonotype. CDR3 region: CASSYLTVKNTEAFF. The DNA of the CDR3 is TGTGCCAGCAGTTACTTGACCGTCAAGAACACTGAAGCTTTCTTT. V usage is TRBV6-2 or TRBV6-3 and J usage is TRBJ1-1; no clear D gene. This CDR3 contains 15 residues. Trimming cost V 1 base and J 1 base, with 10 bases left between them. Germline CDR1 is MNHEY and CDR2 is SVGEGT.

This clonotype was found many times. The chain carries TRBV18 and TRBJ2-1; 7 positions match TRBD1. The CDR3 is 15 amino acids. Germline V lookup: CDR1 KGHSH, CDR2 LQKENI. The ends lost 8 bases at V and 7 bases at J; junction bases unmatched: 14. The CDR3 bases are TGTGCCAGCAACATCAACGGGCAGGGGGATAATGAGCAGTTCTTC. Its protein product is CASNINGQGDNEQFF.

The CDR3 region has the DNA TGTGCCAGCAGTAACGAAGCAGGAGATACGCAGTATTTT. It encodes CASSNEAGDTQYF. The rearrangement links TRBV27 to TRBJ2-3; D uncertain. Trimming cost V 5 bases and J 5 bases, with 11 bases left between them. The germline V gene encodes CDR1 MNHEY and CDR2 SMNVEV (reference sequence). The CDR3 runs to 13 residues.

This clonotype was detected ten times or more. J is TRBJ2-1 and V is TRBV20-1; D gene ambiguous. V lost 6 bases to trimming and J lost 8 bases, with 8 bases between them. Germline loops: CDR1 DFQATT, CDR2 SNEGSKA (reference sequence). The length of the CDR3 is 10 residues. CDR3 bases: TGCAGTGCGGCGGTTGATGAGCAGTTCTTC. Protein product: CSAAVDEQFF.

CDR3 sequence (DNA): TGTGCCAGCAGCCCTCGGTTTCTAGAAGATACGCAGTATTTT. It specifies CASSPRFLEDTQYF. This chain connects TRBV7-8 to TRBJ2-3; D unclear. V was cut by 5 bases and J by 5 bases, with 14 bases left in between. This CDR3 region has 14 residues. Per the germline V gene, CDR1 is SGHVS and CDR2 is FQNEAQ.

This clonotype was counted many times. The chain has TRBV19 and TRBJ1-4; TRBD1 matches at 7 bases. Losses at the gene ends were 5 bases for V and 3 bases for J; bases not matched to a gene: 6. Germline CDR1 reads LNHDA; CDR2 reads SQIVND (reference sequence). The CDR3 length is 15 residues. CDR3 loop: CASSPQRGPNEKLFF. The CDR3 DNA is TGTGCCAGTAGTCCTCAAAGGGGGCCTAATGAAAAACTGTTTTTT.

This clonotype was detected ten times or more. V is TRBV12-2 and J is TRBJ2-7; the table gives TRBD2 as D, unverified against the DNA. TRBV12-2 is given as a pseudogene. CDR3 length: 17 residues. Here the CDR3 DNA reads TGTGCAAGTCGTCATACTAGCGGAGACTTTCGCCGCTACGAGCAGTACGTC. Translating gives CASRHTSGDFRRYEQYV.

The chain links TRBV29-1 to TRBJ2-5; 11 nucleotides line up with TRBD1. V trimming: 3 bases; J trimming: 6 bases; junction bases outside the gene matches: 3. From germline, CDR1 is SQVTM and CDR2 ANQGSEA. This CDR3 spans 13 amino acids. The CDR3 reads CSVEEDRGQTQYF. The CDR3 nucleotides read TGCAGCGTTGAGGAGGACAGGGGGCAGACCCAGTACTTC.

This clonotype was counted many times. CDR3 amino acids: CASSEGTASYEQYF. The CDR3 region has the DNA TGCGCCAGCAGCGAGGGGACAGCTTCCTACGAGCAGTACTTC. This sequence joins TRBV5-1 and TRBJ2-7; TRBD1 matches at 7 bases. CDR1 and CDR2 from the germline V gene are SGHRS and YFSETQ. The CDR3 spans 14 residues. The ends lost 4 bases at V and 1 base at J; junction bases unmatched: 5.

The sample holds many counts of this clonotype. This chain uses TRBV7-6 with TRBJ2-3; a weak D match, TRBD1 (6 bases). V lost 5 bases to trimming and J lost 2 bases, with 11 bases between them. Germline assignment: CDR1 SGHVS and CDR2 FNYEAQ. The CDR3 spans 14 residues. Written as DNA, the CDR3 is TGTGCCAGCAGCCCCGACAGGTCCACAGATACGCAGTATTTT. This translates into CASSPDRSTDTQYF.

Many counts were recorded for this clonotype. The chain combines TRBV12-3 or TRBV12-4 with TRBJ2-3; TRBD2 agrees at 14 bases. The CDR3 has 16 residues. With V trimmed by 5 bases and J by 6 bases, 7 bases remained unmatched. The CDR3 coding sequence is TGTGCCAGCAGTCCGGGGACTAGCGGGAGAGCGGATACGCAGTATTTT. This codes for CASSPGTSGRADTQYF.

This clonotype was observed many times. This chain uses TRBV13 with TRBJ2-3, with D unclear. This CDR3 has 15 amino acids. Looked up from germline, CDR1 is PRHDT and CDR2 is FYEKMQ (reference sequence). V dropped 5 bases and J dropped 0 bases, with 12 bases sitting between them. The CDR3 protein is CASSRVGPSTDTQYF. In nucleotides, the CDR3 is TGTGCCAGCAGCCGAGTCGGGCCAAGCACAGATACGCAGTATTTT.

This clonotype was counted ten times or more. The rearrangement links TRBV3-1 to TRBJ1-1; D possibly corresponds to TRBD1 (5 bases). CDR3 length: 12 residues. V lost 3 bases and J lost 6, with 8 bases in between. CDR1 is LGHDT, CDR2 YNNKEL, per germline (reference sequence). The DNA for the CDR3 is TGTGCCAGCAGCCACCTAGGGGCTGAAGCTTTCTTT. Protein sequence: CASSHLGAEAFF.

The table lists this clonotype with many counts. The chain joins TRBV11-2 to TRBJ2-3; D possibly corresponds to TRBD1 (6 bases). CDR1 and CDR2 (germline): SGHAT, FQNNGV. The V end was cut by 8 bases, the J end by 0 bases, with 18 bases between. The CDR3 extends over 16 amino acids. DNA for the CDR3: TGTGCCAGCTGTCCCTCGACAGGAGCTAGCACAGATACGCAGTATTTT. This codes for CASCPSTGASTDTQYF.

This clonotype was seen ten or more times. V usage is TRBV29-1 and J usage is TRBJ2-3; either TRBD1 or TRBD2 may fit D (5 bases each). V gave up 7 bases and J gave up 4 bases, with 6 bases separating them. CDR3 size: 10 residues. Germline values: CDR1 SQVTM, CDR2 ANQGSEA. For the CDR3, the DNA is TGCAGCGGAGGGGCAGATACGCAGTATTTT. This codes for CSGGADTQYF.

Details on this clonotype: A much more abundant neighbour one base away suggests this may be a read error. The chain is built from TRBV14 and TRBJ2-1; perhaps TRBD2 as D (5 bases). Germline CDR1 SGHDN, CDR2 FVKESK. The length of the CDR3 is 17 residues. V was trimmed by 3 bases and J by 4 bases, leaving 19 bases between them. CDR3 protein: CASSHSADASFYNEQFF. As DNA, the CDR3 is TGTGCCAGCAGCCATAGCGCGGACGCCTCATTTTACAATGAGCAGTTCTTC.

V usage is TRBV11-2 and J usage is TRBJ2-3, with no clear D. The CDR3 spans 12 residues. V lost 5 bases and J lost 9, with 12 bases in between. Germline V gene lookup returns CDR1 SGHAT and CDR2 FQNNGV. CDR3 in amino acids: CASSVLGSTQYF. CDR3 DNA sequence: TGTGCCAGCAGCGTGCTAGGGTCGACGCAGTATTTT.

This clonotype was detected ten times or more. V and J are TRBV6-2 or TRBV6-3 and TRBJ2-7; D is uncertain. The CDR3 length is 17 residues. Per germline, CDR1 MNHEY and CDR2 SVGEGT. V shed 7 bases and J shed 3 bases, with 25 bases lying between them. DNA for the CDR3: TGTGCCAGCACCCTTCCCCGGCGTCGGGCGGATGACTACGAGCAGTACTTC. It specifies CASTLPRRRADDYEQYF.